The entry below gives a single T cell receptor (beta chain) sequence along with its context. Germline CDR1 is GTSNPN and CDR2 is SVGIG (reference sequence). The V and J ends lost 3 bases and 0 bases respectively, with 1 base between them. This CDR3 comprises 11 residues. The sample comes from a study of control samples from healthy donors and cancer patients. Libraries were prepared by immunoSEQ multiplex PCR; TCRdb keeps only in-frame clonotypes and omits some of them. This sample has roughly 51,000 clones, with roughly 90% found just once. Source material: PBMCs. This clonotype originated in a man aged 40-49 years with colorectal cancer. The chain recombines TRBV30 with TRBJ2-3; D ambiguous. The CDR3 DNA is TGTGCCTGGAGCAGCACAGATACGCAGTATTTT. Translating it yields CAWSSTDTQYF.